The 21 T cell receptor beta chains below come from one sample, sequenced in a study of blood T cell repertoires in COVID-19. This table comes from immunoSEQ multiplex PCR, and its TCRdb copy is limited to in-frame clones, with some not included. This sample yields around 250,000 clones, of which over 75% are seen a single time; approximately 1.9% belongs to the top ten. Input material: PBMCs or T cells enriched from blood (not recorded which). The receptor source for this set is a woman aged 50 to 60 who had recovered from COVID-19.

The chain employs TRBV18 and TRBJ1-4; a weak D match, TRBD1 (5 bases). Between the trimmed V and J ends, which lost 4 bases and 4 bases, there was a span of 10 bases. The CDR3 extends over 14 amino acids. The germline V gene encodes CDR1 KGHSH and CDR2 LQKENI. For the CDR3, the DNA is TGTGCCAGCTCACTCGACAGAGATAATGAAAAACTGTTTTTT. Translated: CASSLDRDNEKLFF.

The V and J genes are TRBV28 and TRBJ1-5, with a possible D match to TRBD1 (5 bases). Trimming took 3 bases from V and 4 from J, leaving 16 bases between them. This CDR3 is built from 16 residues. CDR1 and CDR2 (germline): MDHEN, SYDVKM. CDR3 coding DNA: TGTGCCAGCAGTTTTTTCCACCCCCAGGGAAATCAGCCCCAGCATTTT. This sequence encodes CASSFFHPQGNQPQHF.

The chain has TRBV3-1 (or the pseudogene TRBV3-2) and TRBJ2-1, with TRBD1 matching over 11 bases. The CDR3 totals 16 residues. The germline V gene encodes CDR1 LGHDT and CDR2 YNNKEL (reference sequence). The J segment lost 6 bases and the V segment lost 4 bases, leaving 8 bases of the junction unmatched. CDR3 region: CASSPLGTGGRNEQFF. The CDR3 DNA sequence: TGTGCCAGCAGCCCGTTGGGGACAGGGGGTCGCAATGAGCAGTTCTTC.

The rearrangement uses TRBV5-1 and TRBJ2-7, with 7 bases fitting TRBD1. Trimming cost V 6 bases and J 2 bases; bases outside gene matches: 11. This CDR3 has 15 amino acids. The V gene's germline CDR1 is SGHRS and CDR2 YFSETQ. The CDR3 sequence: CASTQSGGSPYEQYF. As DNA, the CDR3 is TGCGCCAGCACCCAATCAGGGGGATCGCCCTACGAGCAGTACTTC.

The gene calls are TRBV6-5 and TRBJ2-7; 7 positions agree with TRBD2. This CDR3 has 14 residues. In germline, CDR1 is MNHEY, CDR2 SVGAGI. V lost 11 bases, J lost 4 bases, and 14 bases stayed unmatched. The CDR3, as DNA: TGTGCCTCCCGCATAGCGGGCTCGGCGTACGAGCAGTACTTC. The encoded protein is CASRIAGSAYEQYF.

This chain connects TRBV7-9 to TRBJ2-1; D uncertain. Germline V CDR1 and CDR2: SEHNR, FQNEAQ (reference sequence). Trimming took off 2 bases at V and 9 bases at J, with 14 bases between the two ends. The CDR3 loop spans 14 amino acids. The CDR3 nucleotides read TGTGCCAGCAGCTTATCGCCTAGAGGCGCTGAGCAGTTCTTC. The encoded protein is CASSLSPRGAEQFF.

This clone has just one count. The V gene is TRBV6-5, the J gene TRBJ1-5; a weak D match, TRBD1 (6 bases). CDR1 and CDR2 (germline): MNHEY, SVGAGI. V shed 7 bases and J shed 2 bases, with 12 bases lying between them. The CDR3 has 14 residues. CDR3 in DNA: TGTGCCAGCACAATAGGGGGGGGCAATCAGCCCCAGCATTTT. It codes for CASTIGGGNQPQHF.

This sequence joins TRBV10-1 and TRBJ2-5; a possible D gene is TRBD2 (5 bases). This CDR3 has 14 residues. Germline loops: CDR1 WNHNN, CDR2 SYGVQD (reference sequence). Trimming stripped 2 bases from V and 7 bases from J, with 14 bases between. The CDR3 coding sequence is TGCGCCAGCAGTGAGGTTGGCGGGCCTGGGACCCAGTACTTC. This gives the protein CASSEVGGPGTQYF.

The CDR3 DNA sequence: TGTGCCAGCAGCTTCGACAGGGTCCAAGGCGAGCAGTACTTC. As protein: CASSFDRVQGEQYF. The rearrangement uses TRBV5-4 and TRBJ2-7, with TRBD1 identical over 7 bases. CDR1 and CDR2 (germline): SGHNT, YYREEE (reference sequence). The CDR3 loop spans 14 amino acids. V shed 2 bases and J 6 bases; nucleotides not matched to a gene: 8.

Notes on this clone: This sequence may be a read error, since a much larger clone differs from it by one base. The V gene is TRBV7-9, the J gene TRBJ1-1, with D unresolved. The germline V and J ends were trimmed by 0 bases and 1 base, with 3 bases remaining between them. Germline V CDR1 and CDR2: SEHNR, FQNEAQ (reference sequence). CDR3 length: 13 amino acids. The chain's CDR3 is CASSLAGNTEAFF. In nucleotides, the CDR3 is TGTGCCAGCAGCTTAGCCGGGAACACTGAAGCTTTCTTT.

The rearrangement links TRBV7-9 to TRBJ2-5; maybe TRBD2 (5 bases). CDR3 size: 12 residues. Trimming cost V 4 bases and J 2 bases, with 5 bases left between them. Germline CDR1 reads SEHNR; CDR2 reads FQNEAQ (reference sequence). This chain's CDR3 is CASSWEQETQYF. CDR3 bases: TGTGCCAGCAGCTGGGAGCAAGAGACCCAGTACTTC.

This clone was seen ten or more times. The V gene is TRBV13, the J gene TRBJ2-1, with 12 nucleotides matching TRBD2. This CDR3 has 16 amino acids. Germline CDR1 and CDR2: PRHDT and FYEKMQ (reference sequence). The V gene end was trimmed by 4 bases and the J gene end by 8 bases; junction bases not matched to a gene: 9. CDR3 coding DNA: TGTGCCAGCAGCTGGTGGACTAGCGGGATAGGGTATGAGCAGTTCTTC. This codes for CASSWWTSGIGYEQFF.

The chain combines TRBV3-1 (or the pseudogene TRBV3-2) with TRBJ1-5; 10 bases are a match to TRBD1. The CDR3 loop spans 16 amino acids. Germline V gene sequence: CDR1 LGHDT, CDR2 YNNKEL (reference sequence). V was pared by 4 bases and J by 5 bases, with 8 bases of the junction left unmatched. CDR3 sequence (DNA): TGTGCCAGCAGCCCAGGCTCGGACAGGGGGTATCAGCCCCAGCATTTT. Translated, it gives CASSPGSDRGYQPQHF.

The rearrangement uses TRBV12-5 and TRBJ2-2, with TRBD1 matching 9 bases. CDR3 length equals 16 residues. V dropped 0 bases and J dropped 4; count of bases not matched to a gene: 3. CDR1 and CDR2 (germline): LGHNT, FRNRAP. The CDR3 region has the DNA TGTGCTAGTGGTTTGGTACAGGGGGCGAGCACCGGGGAGCTGTTTTTT. Protein sequence: CASGLVQGASTGELFF.

This chain links TRBV10-2 with TRBJ2-1, with 14 nucleotides matching TRBD2. CDR3 length: 20 residues. J lost 6 bases, V lost 3 bases, and 16 bases had no gene match. Looked up from germline, CDR1 is WSHSY and CDR2 is SAAADI. Here the CDR3 DNA reads TGCGCCAGCAGTGATAGGTTCGGCGGGACTAGCGGGAGTTCCCCCAATGAGCAGTTCTTC. Its protein is CASSDRFGGTSGSSPNEQFF.

The V call is TRBV19, the J call TRBJ2-7; 9 bases align to TRBD2. The CDR3 covers 13 residues. Germline CDR1 and CDR2: LNHDA and SQIVND (reference sequence). The J segment lost 6 bases and the V segment lost 11 bases, leaving 11 bases of the junction unmatched. The CDR3 bases are TGTGCCTCAAGTTGGCGGGAGGGCATCGAGCAGTACTTC. Translating it yields CASSWREGIEQYF.

V usage is TRBV27 and J usage is TRBJ1-6, with D perhaps matching TRBD1 (5 bases). Germline loops: CDR1 MNHEY, CDR2 SMNVEV (reference sequence). This CDR3 has 16 amino acids. Deletions cut 6 bases from V and 10 bases from J, with 22 bases between. This CDR3 reads CASRYVLGGLGSPLHF. In nucleotides, the CDR3 is TGTGCCAGCAGATACGTCCTGGGGGGGTTGGGATCACCCCTCCACTTT.

The genes are TRBV11-3 and TRBJ2-7, with 8 bases that match TRBD1. CDR3 length: 14 residues. The germline CDR1 and CDR2 sequences are SGHNT and YENEEA. J was trimmed by 5 bases and V by 1 base; bases with no gene match: 4. CDR3 amino acids: CASSLAGGWDEQYF. In DNA form, the CDR3 reads TGTGCCAGCAGCTTAGCAGGGGGCTGGGACGAGCAGTACTTC.

The chain combines TRBV5-8 with TRBJ2-7; TRBD1 might be the D (6 bases). V was shortened by 0 bases and J by 0 bases, with 19 bases between the two germline ends. Germline V gene sequence: CDR1 SGHTS, CDR2 YDEGEE. The CDR3 sequence is 18 residues long. CDR3 nucleotides: TGTGCCAGCAGCTTGGGGGGTCGGGACATCGGTAGCTCCTACGAGCAGTACTTC. This translates into CASSLGGRDIGSSYEQYF.

The rearrangement uses TRBV28 and TRBJ2-5; possibly TRBD2 for D (6 bases). V gave up 5 bases and J gave up 5 bases, with 15 bases separating them. The germline CDR1 and CDR2 sequences are MDHEN and SYDVKM. CDR3 size: 14 residues. Here the CDR3 DNA reads TGTGCCAGCAGTCTTATGGGCGGGGAGGAGACCCAGTACTTC. It yields the protein CASSLMGGEETQYF.

J is TRBJ2-3 and V is TRBV4-2; possibly TRBD2 for D (6 bases). V was cut by 0 bases and J by 1 base, with 8 bases left in between. CDR1 and CDR2 (germline): LGHNA, YNFKEQ. CDR3 size: 15 residues. In DNA, the CDR3 is TGTGCCAGCAGCCAAGATGGGACTGGCACAGATACGCAGTATTTT. The encoded protein is CASSQDGTGTDTQYF.